This entry lists 18 T cell receptor beta chains sequenced from one sample in a study of PD-1 blockade in classical Hodgkin lymphoma. Stated time point: cycle 4 day 1 (C4D1), after more than five weeks of nivolumab. All patients relapsed after autologous stem cell transplantation, and brentuximab vedotin exposure varied. Thawed PBMCs underwent magnetic negative selection to yield purified CD4+ T cells. Libraries were prepared by immunoSEQ multiplex PCR; TCRdb keeps only in-frame clonotypes and omits some of them. The table lists under 25,000 clones, approximately 70% of them singletons. Sequencing was performed on CD4+ T cells from blood, taken before the fourth cycle of nivolumab. Receptor source: a human donor with classical Hodgkin lymphoma.

This clone has only a few counts. The chain uses TRBV7-2 and TRBJ1-2; no clear D gene. The CDR3 consists of 16 residues. In germline, CDR1 is SGHTA, CDR2 FQGNSA. V was shortened by 0 bases and J by 4 bases, with 15 bases between the two germline ends. In DNA form, the CDR3 reads TGTGCCAGCAGCTTAGCCACAGCAAGGCCCCCCTATGGCTACACCTTC. Protein: CASSLATARPPYGYTF.

The V call is TRBV4-2, the J call TRBJ1-5; tentative D call: TRBD1 (6 bases). V was cut by 0 bases and J by 9 bases, with 21 bases left in between. Germline V gives CDR1 LGHNA, CDR2 YNFKEQ. This CDR3 region has 17 residues. As DNA, the CDR3 is TGTGCCAGCAGCCAAGAGTCGGGTGGGGGGCCGAGGACGCCCCAGCATTTT. Protein product: CASSQESGGGPRTPQHF.

This rearrangement joins TRBV4-3 to TRBJ2-7; D might be TRBD2 (6 bases). The germline CDR1 and CDR2 sequences are LGHNA and YSLEER. Trimming stripped 3 bases from V and 4 bases from J, with 16 bases between. This CDR3 is 15 amino acids long. CDR3 nucleotide sequence: TGCGCCAGCAGCCATACCTCGGGACTGGAGTACGAGCAGTACTTC. It encodes CASSHTSGLEYEQYF.

The CDR3 loop reads CASSFSEGYEQYF. The DNA of the CDR3 is TGTGCCAGCAGCTTCTCCGAGGGCTACGAGCAGTACTTC. The chain recombines TRBV7-6 with TRBJ2-7; D possibly corresponds to TRBD2 (5 bases). The V gene's germline CDR1 is SGHVS and CDR2 FNYEAQ. The CDR3 covers 13 residues. Trimming stripped 3 bases from V and 3 bases from J, with 9 bases between.

The rearrangement joins TRBV15 to TRBJ1-2, with D uncertain. From germline, CDR1 is LNHNV and CDR2 YYDKDF (reference sequence). The CDR3 covers 15 residues. V lost 1 base and J 4 bases, leaving 13 bases between the germline ends. CDR3 protein: CATSRGLQEGYGYTF. The DNA of the CDR3 is TGTGCCACCAGCAGAGGACTCCAGGAGGGCTATGGCTACACCTTC.

The chain joins TRBV11-2 to TRBJ1-5, with D maybe TRBD1 (5 bases). Trimming left V 6 bases short and J 7 bases short, with 16 bases between. This CDR3 comprises 14 residues. Germline lookup yields CDR1 SGHAT and CDR2 FQNNGV. The CDR3 coding sequence is TGTGCCAGCAGTGCCCCCTGGGGGGAACAGCCCCAGCATTTT. This codes for CASSAPWGEQPQHF.

This chain's CDR3 is CSVSLGGADTGELFF. The CDR3 DNA reads as TGCAGCGTTTCTTTAGGGGGGGCTGACACCGGGGAGCTGTTTTTT. This sequence joins TRBV29-1 and TRBJ2-2; perhaps TRBD2 as D (7 bases). Germline CDR1 and CDR2: SQVTM and ANQGSEA. The CDR3 contains 15 residues. With 5 bases removed from V and 3 bases from J, the gap between germline ends came to 16 bases.

V gene TRBV5-8 combines with J gene TRBJ2-7; no firm D call. The CDR3 spans 13 residues. Germline lookup yields CDR1 SGHTS and CDR2 YDEGEE. The V end lost 2 bases, the J end lost 2 bases, and 8 bases lay between the germline ends. The CDR3 loop reads CASSFGPTYEQYF. In DNA, the CDR3 is TGTGCCAGCAGCTTTGGACCTACCTACGAGCAGTACTTC.

The chain combines TRBV7-2 with TRBJ2-1; 9 bases match TRBD2. V trimming: 0 bases; J trimming: 4 bases; junction bases outside the gene matches: 4. The germline CDR1 and CDR2 sequences are SGHTA and FQGNSA. There are 16 residues in the CDR3. This CDR3 is CASSLALLAGYNEQFF. The CDR3 nucleotides read TGTGCCAGCAGCTTAGCGCTTCTAGCGGGGTACAATGAGCAGTTCTTC.

Regarding this clone: The junction departs from germline at one end; a sequencing error may be responsible. This chain joins TRBV28 and TRBJ1-3; 7 bases line up with TRBD1. Germline CDR1 reads MDHEN; CDR2 reads SYDVKM. CDR3 length: 17 residues. The CDR3 nucleotides read TGTGCCAGCAGTTCCCCAACCGCGACAGGGCCTGGGAACACCATATATTTT. Translating gives CASSSPTATGPGNTIYF.

The chain links TRBV19 to TRBJ2-5; TRBD1 is a possible D gene (6 bases). V lost 10 bases and J lost 4, with 16 bases in between. Germline V gene sequence: CDR1 LNHDA, CDR2 SQIVND (reference sequence). The CDR3 is 13 residues long. The CDR3 bases are TGTGCCACTCGATGGGGGCGGACAGAGACCCAGTACTTC. Protein sequence: CATRWGRTETQYF.

The count of this clone is one. The chain has TRBV27 and TRBJ2-7; 7 bases fit TRBD1. Germline loops: CDR1 MNHEY, CDR2 SMNVEV (reference sequence). J lost 3 bases, V lost 4 bases, and 3 bases had no gene match. This CDR3 has 13 residues. CDR3 protein: CASSYRDSYEQYF. As DNA, the CDR3 is TGTGCCAGCAGTTACCGGGACAGCTACGAGCAGTACTTC.

The sample holds a few counts of this clone. The chain carries TRBV6-1 and TRBJ2-7; no reliable D call. V dropped 7 bases and J dropped 0 bases, with 13 bases sitting between them. This CDR3 has 14 residues. From germline, CDR1 is MNHNS and CDR2 SASEGT. CDR3: CASTVQTSSYEQYF. The CDR3 DNA reads TGTGCCAGCACAGTTCAGACCAGCTCCTACGAGCAGTACTTC.

The rearrangement uses TRBV5-4 and TRBJ2-3; D ambiguous. The CDR3 contains 16 residues. Deletions cut 0 bases from V and 1 base from J, with 12 bases between. Germline loops: CDR1 SGHNT, CDR2 YYREEE (reference sequence). The CDR3 sequence is CASSLGFSFGTDTQYF. The CDR3 nucleotides are TGTGCCAGCAGCTTGGGCTTTAGCTTCGGCACAGATACGCAGTATTTT.

V gene TRBV13 combines with J gene TRBJ2-7, with 8 bases that match TRBD1. Germline-derived CDR1 and CDR2 are PRHDT and FYEKMQ (reference sequence). With 5 bases clipped from V and 2 bases from J, the junction kept 8 bases outside the gene matches. The CDR3 consists of 15 residues. In DNA form, the CDR3 reads TGTGCCAGCAGCCCACGTCCGGACAGGGCCTACGAGCAGTACTTC. Protein: CASSPRPDRAYEQYF.

V usage is TRBV11-2 and J usage is TRBJ2-3; 9 bases fit TRBD1. The CDR3 is 16 residues long. With 5 bases clipped from V and 4 bases from J, the junction kept 10 bases outside the gene matches. From germline, CDR1 is SGHAT and CDR2 FQNNGV. CDR3 sequence (DNA): TGTGCCAGCAGCCCAACAGGGGGCGGGGGCGCAGATACGCAGTATTTT. As protein: CASSPTGGGGADTQYF.

This chain links TRBV7-9 with TRBJ1-1; no clear D gene. CDR3 length: 14 amino acids. Trimming pared 6 bases from V and 2 bases from J, leaving 13 bases between. CDR1 is SEHNR and CDR2 is FQNEAQ in the germline V gene (reference sequence). The CDR3: CASRQSELNTEAFF. The CDR3 DNA sequence: TGTGCCAGCAGACAATCCGAACTAAACACTGAAGCTTTCTTT. The full variable domain, completed using reference TRBV7-9 and TRBJ1-1, is DTGVSQNPRHKITKRGQNVTFRCDPISEHNRLYWYRQTLGQGPEFLTYFQNEAQLEKSRLLSDRFSAERPKGSFSTLEIQRTEQGDSAMYLCASRQSELNTEAFFGQGTRLTVV.

V gene TRBV2 combines with J gene TRBJ2-3, with 12 nucleotides matching TRBD2. Germline CDR1 SNHLY, CDR2 FYNNEI. V lost 5 bases, J lost 4 bases, and 4 bases stayed unmatched. The CDR3 spans 15 residues. CDR3 amino acids: CASSPASGGADTQYF. CDR3 nucleotide sequence: TGTGCCAGCAGTCCCGCTAGCGGGGGGGCAGATACGCAGTATTTT.